Sequencing of this T cell receptor beta chain was carried out in a study of a mutant IDH1 vaccine in newly diagnosed glioma. Study as a whole: The start of vaccination came 4-6 weeks after radiotherapy alone, or with temozolomide cycles. The earlier regimen, radiotherapy, temozolomide, or both, was most often both.

Trimming took off 5 bases at V and 7 bases at J, with 20 bases between the two ends. Germline V gene sequence: CDR1 LNHDA, CDR2 SQIVND (reference sequence). This CDR3 has 15 residues. Using immunoSEQ multiplex PCR, the repertoire was profiled, and TCRdb retains in-frame clones only, with some absent. Here the sample spans 45,000 or so clones, more than 75% being singletons. Study-wide results and caveats: In 90% to 95% of patients, immune responses induced by the vaccine occurred.

Time point in this sample: week 35, safety follow-up. The vaccine gave 300 ug of a 20-mer mutant IDH1 peptide subcutaneously per dose. With regard to this clone: Its antigen is undetermined.

This TCR came from a woman aged 40 to 50 with glioma. The material was PBMCs, obtained from a glioma patient whose treatment included an IDH1 peptide vaccine. V is TRBV19 and J is TRBJ1-2, with D possibly matching TRBD1 (6 bases). The CDR3 protein is CASSALIQGGGGYTF. CDR3 bases: TGTGCCAGTAGTGCCCTCATACAGGGAGGGGGTGGCTACACCTTC.